One sample yielded the 32 T cell receptor beta chains listed below, sequenced in a study. TCRdb re-called the RT-PCR reads with MiXCR, one entry per CDR3 protein. The sample records about 700,000 distinct CDR3 sequences, 12% to 15% being singletons. Sequencing was done on a sample of memory CD4+ T cells from blood. The receptors derive from a female donor in good health, serving as a healthy control.

The table lists this clonotype with many counts. The CDR3: CASSLVAGVQAELFF. CDR3 in DNA: TGTGCCAGCAGCTTAGTGGCGGGGGTTCAGGCGGAGCTGTTTTTT. This chain links TRBV7-8 with TRBJ2-2, with TRBD2 identical over 7 bases. V dropped 1 base and J dropped 10; count of bases not matched to a gene: 9. Germline CDR1 reads SGHVS; CDR2 reads FQNEAQ. The CDR3 has 15 residues. The full variable domain, completed using reference TRBV7-8 and TRBJ2-2, is GAGVSQSPRYKVAKRGQDVALRCDPISGHVSLFWYQQALGQGPEFLTYFQNEAQLDKSGLPSDRFFAERPEGSVSTLKIQRTQQEDSAVYLCASSLVAGVQAELFFGEGSRLTVL.

Ten or more counts support this clonotype. The chain combines TRBV29-1 with TRBJ2-7; TRBD1 aligns across 10 bases. The CDR3 is made up of 12 amino acids. Trimming at V came to 4 bases and at J to 7 bases, leaving 4 bases not matched to a gene. Germline CDR1 and CDR2: SQVTM and ANQGSEA. The CDR3 sequence is CSVGGQGSEQYF. CDR3 sequence (DNA): TGCAGCGTTGGGGGACAGGGGTCGGAGCAGTACTTC.

In its sample, this clonotype was seen a few times. The rearrangement links TRBV4-1 to TRBJ2-3; D remains unclear. Trimming left V 2 bases short and J 3 bases short, with 6 bases between. This CDR3 has 13 residues. Per germline, CDR1 MGHRA and CDR2 YSYEKL. The CDR3 region has the DNA TGCGCCAGCAGCCAACTTAAAACAGATACGCAGTATTTT. This translates into CASSQLKTDTQYF.

This chain connects TRBV10-3 to TRBJ2-3, with 14 bases aligning to TRBD2. This CDR3 is 15 amino acids long. Germline values: CDR1 ENHRY, CDR2 SYGVKD. The V and J ends lost 7 bases and 4 bases, in that order; junction bases with no gene match: 4. The CDR3: CAITGTSGSPDTQYF. The CDR3 coding sequence is TGTGCCATCACCGGGACTAGCGGGAGTCCAGATACGCAGTATTTT.

This clonotype turned up a few times. The chain joins TRBV7-2 to TRBJ2-4, with TRBD2 matching over 7 bases. Germline-derived CDR1 and CDR2 are SGHTA and FQGNSA. V shed 4 bases, J shed 7 bases, and the junction held 7 bases outside the gene matches. This CDR3 spans 14 amino acids. The CDR3 protein is CASSSYALANIQYF. The CDR3 DNA follows: TGTGCCAGCAGCTCTTATGCACTAGCGAACATTCAGTACTTC.

This clonotype was counted between two and nine times. The chain joins TRBV7-2 to TRBJ1-2, with TRBD1 as a possible D gene (5 bases). V was trimmed by 5 bases and J by 2 bases, leaving 15 bases between them. The germline V gene encodes CDR1 SGHTA and CDR2 FQGNSA. This CDR3 spans 15 amino acids. The DNA of the CDR3 is TGTGCCAGCAGCACGGGACCGGCCCAGAACTATGGCTACACCTTC. This sequence encodes CASSTGPAQNYGYTF.

This chain connects TRBV20-1 to TRBJ1-5, with 12 bases that match TRBD1. The CDR3 runs to 16 residues. Germline values: CDR1 DFQATT, CDR2 SNEGSKA (reference sequence). Trimming cost V 3 bases and J 0 bases; bases outside gene matches: 3. The CDR3 nucleotides read TGCAGTGCTAGGGGACAGGGGGCGCTTAGCAATCAGCCCCAGCATTTT. Protein: CSARGQGALSNQPQHF.

The CDR3 DNA is TGTGCCAGCAGCGTAGATTCGGGAGCATACAATGAGCAGTTCTTC. The encoded protein is CASSVDSGAYNEQFF. The rearrangement links TRBV9 to TRBJ2-1, with a tentative D call TRBD2 (6 bases). V was cut by 0 bases and J by 4 bases, with 11 bases left in between. This CDR3 is 15 amino acids long. Germline V gene sequence: CDR1 SGDLS, CDR2 YYNGEE.

In its sample, this clonotype was seen a few times. The chain uses TRBV20-1 and TRBJ2-1; TRBD1 agrees at 9 bases. CDR1 and CDR2 (germline): DFQATT, SNEGSKA (reference sequence). J was trimmed by 5 bases and V by 6 bases; bases with no gene match: 2. This CDR3 has 12 residues. The CDR3 region is CSAGQGNNEQFF. The DNA of the CDR3 is TGCAGTGCCGGACAGGGGAACAATGAGCAGTTCTTC.

Only a few counts were recorded for this clonotype. V is TRBV27 and J is TRBJ1-1; tentatively, D is TRBD1 (5 bases). This CDR3 has 16 residues. Germline lookup yields CDR1 MNHEY and CDR2 SMNVEV (reference sequence). V was clipped by 2 bases and J by 1 base, with 14 bases between them. As DNA, the CDR3 is TGTGCCAGCAGTTTAACCCCTTGGGGGACGAACACTGAAGCTTTCTTT. Protein product: CASSLTPWGTNTEAFF.

V usage is TRBV7-6 and J usage is TRBJ2-1, with 10 bases identical to TRBD2. Germline values: CDR1 SGHVS, CDR2 FNYEAQ. The CDR3 covers 16 residues. The ends lost 3 bases at V and 7 bases at J; junction bases unmatched: 9. As DNA, the CDR3 is TGTGCCAGCAGCTTGTTCCTAGCGGGAGTACGGAATGAGCAGTTCTTC. Residues: CASSLFLAGVRNEQFF.

This clonotype has a count of ten or more. The chain uses TRBV24-1 and TRBJ2-1; tentatively, D is TRBD1 (6 bases). Germline V CDR1 and CDR2: KGHDR, SFDVKD. CDR3 length: 15 residues. V lost 6 bases, J lost 0 bases, and 11 bases lay in between. The CDR3 here is CATSPTGSSYNEQFF. CDR3 sequence (DNA): TGTGCCACCAGTCCCACAGGGAGCTCCTACAATGAGCAGTTCTTC.

This clonotype was found a few times. The chain is built from TRBV20-1 and TRBJ2-1; TRBD2 matches at 9 bases. Germline CDR1 DFQATT, CDR2 SNEGSKA (reference sequence). CDR3 length equals 15 residues. J was trimmed by 5 bases and V by 2 bases; bases with no gene match: 7. CDR3 sequence reads: CSARSHSGGNNEQFF. The CDR3 bases are TGCAGTGCTAGATCCCACAGCGGGGGGAACAATGAGCAGTTCTTC.

V usage is TRBV20-1 and J usage is TRBJ2-3, with a weak D call TRBD2 (6 bases). V was trimmed by 2 bases and J by 2 bases, leaving 20 bases between them. The V gene's germline CDR1 is DFQATT and CDR2 SNEGSKA (reference sequence). CDR3 length: 17 amino acids. CDR3 sequence reads: CSARFTYPGSYTDTQYF. The CDR3, as DNA: TGCAGTGCTAGATTCACATACCCCGGGAGCTACACAGATACGCAGTATTTT.

This clonotype occurred many times. This chain links TRBV7-3 with TRBJ2-1; D perhaps matches TRBD2 (6 bases). The V end lost 5 bases, the J end lost 7 bases, and 12 bases lay between the germline ends. CDR3 length equals 13 residues. Germline V gene data show CDR1 as SGHTA and CDR2 as FQGTGA. The CDR3 DNA follows: TGTGCCAGCAGCCGCGGGACGGATAATGAGCAGTTCTTC. Amino acid sequence: CASSRGTDNEQFF.

This clonotype was found many times. The rearrangement uses TRBV12-3 or TRBV12-4 and TRBJ1-5; D gene unclear. V was pared by 3 bases and J by 0 bases, with 9 bases between. The CDR3 length is 15 residues. The CDR3 region has the DNA TGTGCCAGCAGTTTGGGCGGCCATAGCAATCAGCCCCAGCATTTT. Its translation: CASSLGGHSNQPQHF.

The chain uses TRBV7-7 and TRBJ2-5; D not resolved. The germline V gene encodes CDR1 SSHAT and CDR2 FNYEAQ (reference sequence). The CDR3 extends over 14 amino acids. The germline V and J ends were trimmed by 1 base and 1 base, with 7 bases remaining between them. The CDR3, as DNA: TGTGCCAGCAGCTTAGTTTATACCCAAGAGACCCAGTACTTC. Its protein product is CASSLVYTQETQYF.

Written as DNA, the CDR3 is TGTGCCTGGAGTGAACGGCTAGCGGGTGAGCAGTTCTTC. As protein: CAWSERLAGEQFF. V is TRBV30 and J is TRBJ2-1, with 8 nucleotides matching TRBD2. CDR3 size: 13 residues. V was clipped by 1 base and J by 9 bases; unmatched bases: 5. Germline CDR1 and CDR2: GTSNPN and SVGIG (reference sequence).

CDR3: CSARDLGTGRRAEAFF. In DNA, the CDR3 is TGCAGTGCTAGAGATTTGGGGACGGGGAGGAGGGCTGAAGCTTTCTTT. The chain employs TRBV20-1 and TRBJ1-1; weak D call: TRBD1 (5 bases). Trimming shortened V by 0 bases and J by 6 bases, and 20 bases separated the two germline ends. Germline V gene data show CDR1 as DFQATT and CDR2 as SNEGSKA (reference sequence). This CDR3 is built from 16 residues.

This clonotype was observed a handful of times. The rearrangement joins TRBV3-1 to TRBJ2-1; 10 bases fit TRBD2. With V trimmed by 0 bases and J by 13 bases, 6 bases remained unmatched. The length of the CDR3 is 14 residues. Germline CDR1 LGHDT, CDR2 YNNKEL (reference sequence). DNA for the CDR3: TGTGCCAGCAGCCAAGACGCGAGCGGGGGGGCCCAGTTCTTC. Amino acid sequence: CASSQDASGGAQFF.

Notes on this clonotype: A much bigger clone sits one base away, suggesting this may be a read error. The rearrangement uses TRBV4-3 and TRBJ1-5; D perhaps matches TRBD1 (6 bases). The CDR3 extends over 15 amino acids. With 1 base removed from V and 7 bases from J, the gap between germline ends came to 14 bases. The V gene's germline CDR1 is LGHNA and CDR2 YSLEER. DNA of the CDR3: TGCGCCAGCAGCCAAGGCGAACAGGGTAGGCAGCCCCAGCATTTT. It translates to CASSQGEQGRQPQHF.

This clonotype was seen repeatedly, ten times or more. The CDR3 region has the DNA TGTGCCATCAGTGAGGACAGGTCTGGAAACACCATATATTTT. Translating it yields CAISEDRSGNTIYF. The chain links TRBV10-3 to TRBJ1-3, with a possible D match to TRBD1 (6 bases). The CDR3 is 14 residues long. The germline V gene has CDR1 ENHRY and CDR2 SYGVKD. The V gene lost 2 bases and the J gene lost 1 base, with 6 bases spanning the gap.

The table lists this clonotype with a few counts. The chain links TRBV4-1 to TRBJ2-3; 8 positions agree with TRBD1. Germline CDR1 and CDR2: MGHRA and YSYEKL. Trimming took 5 bases from V and 0 from J; bases not matched to a gene: 7. This CDR3 comprises 16 residues. The CDR3 DNA reads TGCGCCAGCAGCATGACCGGGACAGGAAGCACAGATACGCAGTATTTT. It yields the protein CASSMTGTGSTDTQYF.

J is TRBJ2-5 and V is TRBV6-2 or TRBV6-3; TRBD2 matches at 10 bases. V was pared by 6 bases and J by 5 bases, with 15 bases of the junction left unmatched. Germline V gene sequence: CDR1 MNHEY, CDR2 SVGEGT. The CDR3 totals 17 residues. The CDR3 is CASRSLPSGSSGETQYF. The CDR3, as DNA: TGTGCCAGCAGGTCCCTTCCTAGCGGGAGTAGTGGGGAGACCCAGTACTTC.

This clonotype was seen many times. The rearrangement joins TRBV29-1 to TRBJ2-3; a possible D gene is TRBD2 (6 bases). V was shortened by 6 bases and J by 2 bases, with 21 bases between the two germline ends. In germline, CDR1 is SQVTM, CDR2 ANQGSEA. The CDR3 runs to 16 residues. CDR3 nucleotide sequence: TGCAGCGTGAAAGACCGCCTAGCGAGCGACACAGATACGCAGTATTTT. It codes for CSVKDRLASDTDTQYF.

The table lists this clonotype with many counts. The chain combines TRBV20-1 with TRBJ2-3; D unclear. CDR1 is DFQATT, CDR2 SNEGSKA, per germline (reference sequence). This CDR3 spans 13 amino acids. V dropped 5 bases and J dropped 2 bases, with 11 bases sitting between them. The CDR3: CSAVHVNTDTQYF. As DNA, the CDR3 is TGCAGTGCTGTCCACGTTAACACAGATACGCAGTATTTT.

This clonotype appeared a few times. This chain uses TRBV9 with TRBJ2-4, with D possibly being TRBD2 (6 bases). The V gene's germline CDR1 is SGDLS and CDR2 YYNGEE. V dropped 0 bases and J dropped 0 bases, with 13 bases sitting between them. The CDR3 sequence is 17 residues long. CDR3 bases: TGTGCCAGCAGCGTAGAGGGTGCGGGGATAGCCAAAAACATTCAGTACTTC. Protein product: CASSVEGAGIAKNIQYF.

Ten or more counts support this clonotype. This rearrangement joins TRBV20-1 to TRBJ2-7, with 9 bases identical to TRBD2. V was clipped by 6 bases and J by 0 bases; unmatched bases: 6. CDR1 is DFQATT and CDR2 is SNEGSKA in the germline V gene (reference sequence). The CDR3 is 14 residues long. The CDR3: CSADSGRSSYEQYF. The CDR3 DNA reads TGCAGTGCCGACAGCGGGAGGAGCTCCTACGAGCAGTACTTC.

The chain joins TRBV29-1 to TRBJ1-1; D remains unclear. The germline V gene encodes CDR1 SQVTM and CDR2 ANQGSEA. V gave up 2 bases and J gave up 5 bases, with 3 bases separating them. The CDR3 is made up of 10 amino acids. The CDR3 sequence: CSVERTEAFF. The CDR3 DNA is TGCAGCGTTGAACGAACTGAAGCTTTCTTT.

As for this clonotype: Since a much larger clone is just one base distant, this may be a read error. The chain employs TRBV7-2 and TRBJ2-3, with a weak D call TRBD2 (6 bases). V lost 5 bases and J 5 bases, leaving 17 bases between the germline ends. Germline CDR1 and CDR2: SGHTA and FQGNSA. This CDR3 contains 15 residues. CDR3 amino acids: CASSQSGTSRDTQYF. The CDR3 DNA sequence: TGTGCCAGCAGCCAATCTGGGACTTCTAGAGATACGCAGTATTTT.

This clonotype was picked up many times. The chain joins TRBV3-1 to TRBJ2-7, with TRBD2 identical over 11 bases. V was pared by 0 bases and J by 6 bases, with 1 base of the junction left unmatched. CDR3 length equals 14 residues. Germline CDR1 is LGHDT and CDR2 is YNNKEL (reference sequence). The CDR3 bases are TGTGCCAGCAGCCAAGAACTAGCGGGAGTCGAGCAGTACTTC. Its translation is CASSQELAGVEQYF.

The gene calls are TRBV6-6 and TRBJ1-1; D call uncertain. The V gene's germline CDR1 is MNHNY and CDR2 SVGAGI (reference sequence). The CDR3 is 14 residues long. The V gene lost 0 bases and the J gene lost 5 bases, with 10 bases spanning the gap. This CDR3 reads CASSYSDHETEAFF. CDR3 in DNA: TGTGCCAGCAGTTACTCAGATCATGAGACTGAAGCTTTCTTT.